These 21 T cell receptor beta chains share one sample of origin, sequenced in a study of T-cell reconstitution after alpha-beta-depleted transplantation in children (dated by TCRdb to about 2016). The method behind the library was PCR. The instrument was an Illumina HiSeq 2500. TCR libraries were prepared with molecular barcoding, using unique molecular identifiers to normalize TCRbeta repertoire quantification. Through fastp at Q25 and MiXCR, TCRdb rebuilt clones from the public reads, retaining in-frame beta chains. Each entry merges the rows of one CDR3 protein and shows their most common DNA and genes. Present in this sample are approximately 400,000 distinct CDR3 sequences, about 11% of which were seen just once. The ten top clones hold about 5% of the sample. The sequences come from PBMCs from the stem cell graft donor, collected from the stem cell graft. The receptors were sampled from a human donor who donated a stem cell graft to a child with acute myeloid leukemia.

There are a few counts of this clonotype. The chain uses TRBV4-2 and TRBJ1-1; D perhaps matches TRBD1 (6 bases). This CDR3 has 16 amino acids. Germline-derived CDR1 and CDR2 are LGHNA and YNFKEQ. Trimming removed 0 bases at V and 5 bases at J, with 16 bases between. DNA of the CDR3: TGTGCCAGCAGCCAAGATCTTGGGGGCGCGAGGACTGAAGCTTTCTTT. It yields the protein CASSQDLGGARTEAFF.

The sample holds a few counts of this clonotype. The V and J genes are TRBV20-1 and TRBJ1-1; D gene uncertain. There are 15 residues in the CDR3. V dropped 1 base and J dropped 6 bases, with 18 bases sitting between them. CDR1 and CDR2 (germline): DFQATT, SNEGSKA (reference sequence). The CDR3 DNA reads TGCAGTGCTAGAGTTGTCGAAATGAGAGGCGCTGAAGCTTTCTTT. Its protein product is CSARVVEMRGAEAFF.

This clonotype has a handful of counts. The CDR3 sequence: CASKDGGRLAPDSYEQYF. The CDR3, as DNA: TGTGCCAGCAAGGACGGGGGAAGACTAGCGCCAGACTCCTACGAGCAGTACTTC. The rearrangement joins TRBV6-5 to TRBJ2-7, with 8 positions matching TRBD2. The CDR3 spans 18 residues. Germline CDR1 is MNHEY and CDR2 is SVGAGI. The J segment lost 0 bases and the V segment lost 7 bases, leaving 17 bases of the junction unmatched.

This chain joins TRBV7-9 and TRBJ2-2, with D perhaps TRBD1 (6 bases). Trimming took off 0 bases at V and 3 bases at J, with 14 bases between the two ends. CDR1 and CDR2 from the germline V gene are SEHNR and FQNEAQ (reference sequence). This CDR3 is built from 17 residues. CDR3 coding DNA: TGTGCCAGCAGCTTAGCATTGTCAGGGGCCGACACCGGGGAGCTGTTTTTT. Protein sequence: CASSLALSGADTGELFF.

V usage is TRBV20-1 and J usage is TRBJ2-5; 10 bases line up with TRBD1. CDR1 is DFQATT, CDR2 SNEGSKA, per germline (reference sequence). This CDR3 is 14 amino acids long. V dropped 3 bases and J dropped 4; count of bases not matched to a gene: 5. CDR3 nucleotide sequence: TGCAGTGCTAGTCGACAGGGGGCTGGAGAGACCCAGTACTTC. Translated, it gives CSASRQGAGETQYF.

This clonotype was recorded many times. V and J are TRBV12-3 or TRBV12-4 and TRBJ2-7, with 11 bases lining up with TRBD2. Trimming cost V 1 base and J 2 bases; bases outside gene matches: 1. The CDR3 loop spans 15 amino acids. CDR3 sequence reads: CASSLGSGGAYEQYV. The DNA of the CDR3 is TGTGCCAGCAGTTTAGGTAGCGGGGGGGCCTACGAGCAGTACGTC.

This clonotype was detected only a few times. This chain uses TRBV6-1 with TRBJ2-2; 8 bases are a match to TRBD1. The trim removed 7 bases at V and 3 bases at J, leaving 7 bases unmatched. CDR1 and CDR2 (germline): MNHNS, SASEGT. The CDR3 is 15 residues long. DNA for the CDR3: TGTGCCAGCAACGGACAGGGAGGAGACACCGGGGAGCTGTTTTTT. Its translation: CASNGQGGDTGELFF.

The V call is TRBV6-6, the J call TRBJ2-2, with D possibly being TRBD2 (5 bases). The length of the CDR3 is 13 residues. CDR1 is MNHNY, CDR2 SVGAGI, per germline (reference sequence). The ends were cut back, 7 bases at V and 5 bases at J, with 11 bases in the middle. The CDR3 reads CASTGGRTGELFF. CDR3 sequence (DNA): TGTGCCAGCACAGGAGGACGGACCGGGGAGCTGTTTTTT.

This clonotype was detected only a few times. One junction end disagrees with the germline gene, perhaps due to a read error. The chain is built from TRBV7-7 and TRBJ2-3; possible D gene TRBD1, 6 bases. Germline lookup yields CDR1 SSHAT and CDR2 FNYEAQ (reference sequence). The length of the CDR3 is 15 residues. CDR3 protein: CASSSGTQDTDTQYF. The DNA for the CDR3 is TGTGCTAGCAGCTCCGGGACACAGGACACAGATACGCAGTATTTT.

CDR3 protein: CASSPRLGSYEQYF. CDR3 sequence (DNA): TGTGCCAGCAGCCCCCGGCTGGGTTCCTACGAGCAGTACTTC. The gene calls are TRBV7-6 and TRBJ2-7; D remains unclear. There are 14 residues in the CDR3. Germline-derived CDR1 and CDR2 are SGHVS and FNYEAQ. The germline V and J ends were trimmed by 5 bases and 1 base, with 12 bases remaining between them.

In the case of this clonotype: A read error may produce the germline difference seen at one junction end. This chain uses TRBV9 with TRBJ2-1; no firm D call. CDR1 SGDLS and CDR2 YYNGEE come from the germline V gene. CDR3 length equals 15 residues. The CDR3 loop is CASSPTLEIHNDQFF. CDR3 sequence (DNA): TGTGCCAGCAGCCCCACCCTAGAGATACACAATGACCAGTTCTTC.

This clonotype occurred many times. The rearrangement uses TRBV10-1 and TRBJ2-2; D remains unclear. The CDR3 runs to 14 residues. V was cut by 6 bases and J by 0 bases, with 8 bases left in between. The germline gives CDR1 WNHNN, CDR2 SYGVQD (reference sequence). The CDR3 reads CASSVSSNTGELFF. CDR3 in DNA: TGCGCCAGCAGCGTTAGTTCGAACACCGGGGAGCTGTTTTTT.

This clonotype has just a few counts. The rearrangement joins TRBV2 to TRBJ2-1; D ambiguous. Trimming cost V 3 bases and J 15 bases, with 12 bases left between them. The CDR3 has 11 amino acids. Germline lookup yields CDR1 SNHLY and CDR2 FYNNEI. The DNA for the CDR3 is TGTGCCAGCAGTGATGGTCCCTCACTGTTCTTC. This gives the protein CASSDGPSLFF.

This clonotype was counted only a few times. The J gene is TRBJ1-6, the V gene TRBV2; D gene uncertain. V dropped 6 bases and J dropped 0 bases, with 9 bases sitting between them. The CDR3 is made up of 15 amino acids. The germline V gene has CDR1 SNHLY and CDR2 FYNNEI. CDR3 nucleotides: TGTGCCAGCAGCTTTACAGCCTCCTATAATTCACCCCTCCACTTT. The encoded protein is CASSFTASYNSPLHF.

The chain couples TRBV6-5 to TRBJ2-1; D is uncertain. The CDR3 has 16 residues. Germline CDR1 MNHEY, CDR2 SVGAGI. The V end was cut by 5 bases, the J end by 6 bases, with 20 bases between. Here the CDR3 reads CASSHEASQSLNEQFF. CDR3 DNA sequence: TGTGCCAGCAGTCACGAGGCTAGTCAATCTCTCAATGAGCAGTTCTTC.

The rearrangement joins TRBV3-1 to TRBJ2-2; the match to TRBD2 covers 9 bases. Per the germline V gene, CDR1 is LGHDT and CDR2 is YNNKEL (reference sequence). The V and J ends lost 1 base and 4 bases, in that order; junction bases with no gene match: 1. The CDR3 sequence is 15 residues long. Here the CDR3 DNA reads TGTGCCAGCAGCCAAGTTAGCGGGAGCACCGGGGAGCTGTTTTTT. Protein: CASSQVSGSTGELFF. Complete variable domain (other parts from reference TRBV3-1 and TRBJ2-2): DTAVSQTPKYLVTQMGNDKSIKCEQNLGHDTMYWYKQDSKKFLKIMFSYNNKELIINETVPNRFSPKSPDKAHLNLHINSLELGDSAVYFCASSQVSGSTGELFFGEGSRLTVL.

This clonotype was observed a handful of times. The rearrangement uses TRBV7-2 and TRBJ2-1, with D hard to call. This CDR3 region has 15 residues. The V end lost 1 base, the J end lost 0 bases, and 7 bases lay between the germline ends. Germline V gives CDR1 SGHTA, CDR2 FQGNSA. As DNA, the CDR3 is TGTGCCAGCAGCTTAGTGTCAGACTCCTACAATGAGCAGTTCTTC. The encoded protein is CASSLVSDSYNEQFF.

V is TRBV12-3 or TRBV12-4 and J is TRBJ1-6; 9 positions agree with TRBD1. CDR3 size: 16 residues. The V gene end was trimmed by 6 bases and the J gene end by 9 bases; junction bases not matched to a gene: 12. The CDR3: CASSPSTGTGFSPLHF. The CDR3 DNA reads TGTGCCAGCAGCCCCTCGACCGGGACAGGGTTTTCACCCCTCCACTTT.

This clonotype appeared a few times. The gene calls are TRBV7-2 and TRBJ2-7; 11 positions match TRBD2. This CDR3 is 15 amino acids long. V was pared by 6 bases and J by 2 bases, with 6 bases of the junction left unmatched. Germline CDR1 reads SGHTA; CDR2 reads FQGNSA. CDR3 sequence: CASRYRLAGTYEQYF. The CDR3 DNA follows: TGTGCCAGCAGGTATAGACTAGCGGGAACCTACGAGCAGTACTTC.

The rearrangement uses TRBV20-1 and TRBJ1-5, with 9 bases fitting TRBD1. The germline CDR1 and CDR2 sequences are DFQATT and SNEGSKA (reference sequence). The CDR3 contains 15 residues. V trimming: 1 base; J trimming: 1 base; junction bases outside the gene matches: 2. DNA of the CDR3: TGCAGTGCTAGAGTTGGGACAGGGAGCAATCAGCCCCAGCATTTT. This sequence encodes CSARVGTGSNQPQHF.

This clonotype was seen only a few times. This chain links TRBV5-6 with TRBJ1-2; tentatively, D is TRBD1 (6 bases). Germline V lookup: CDR1 SGHDT, CDR2 YYEEEE. This CDR3 is 16 amino acids long. Trimming stripped 2 bases from V and 2 bases from J, with 16 bases between. The CDR3 nucleotides read TGTGCCAGCAGCTTCCTTCAGAACAGGGCGAACTATGGCTACACCTTC. It is translated as CASSFLQNRANYGYTF. The whole variable domain, remainder taken from reference TRBV5-6 and TRBJ1-2, is DAGVTQSPTHLIKTRGQQVTLRCSPKSGHDTVSWYQQALGQGPQFIFQYYEEEERQRGNFPDRFSGHQFPNYSSELNVNALLLGDSALYLCASSFLQNRANYGYTFGSGTRLTVV.